This T cell receptor beta chain was sequenced during a study of OX40 agonist ivuxolimab in advanced cancers. This clone appeared a single time. Generated by immunoSEQ multiplex PCR, the TCRdb table keeps only in-frame clones and is missing some. The data show tens of thousands of clones, around 92% seen once. In germline, CDR1 is MGHRA, CDR2 YSYEKL. CDR3 length: 15 residues. With 2 bases clipped from V and 7 bases from J, the junction kept 3 bases outside the gene matches. This chain joins TRBV4-1 and TRBJ1-4, with TRBD1 matching 11 bases. The starting material was CD4+ or CD8+ T cells sorted from blood, obtained in a trial of the OX40 agonist ivuxolimab. The source of this sequence is an adult with an advanced solid tumor such as melanoma, head and neck, liver or kidney cancer. For the CDR3, the DNA is TGCGCCAGCAGCCAACTGGGACAGGGGGGTGAAAAACTGTTTTTT. Its translation is CASSQLGQGGEKLFF.